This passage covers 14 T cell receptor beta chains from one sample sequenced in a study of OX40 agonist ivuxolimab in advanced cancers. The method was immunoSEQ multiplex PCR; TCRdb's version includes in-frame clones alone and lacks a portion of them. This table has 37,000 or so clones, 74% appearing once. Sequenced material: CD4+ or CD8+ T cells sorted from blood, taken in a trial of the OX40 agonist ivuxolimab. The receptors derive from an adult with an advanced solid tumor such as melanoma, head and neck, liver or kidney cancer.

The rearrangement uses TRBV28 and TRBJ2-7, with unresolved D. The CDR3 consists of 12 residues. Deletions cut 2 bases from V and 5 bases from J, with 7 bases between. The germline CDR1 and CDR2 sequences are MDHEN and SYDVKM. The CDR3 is CASSLSSHEQYF. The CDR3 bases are TGTGCCAGCAGTTTAAGTAGCCACGAGCAGTACTTC.

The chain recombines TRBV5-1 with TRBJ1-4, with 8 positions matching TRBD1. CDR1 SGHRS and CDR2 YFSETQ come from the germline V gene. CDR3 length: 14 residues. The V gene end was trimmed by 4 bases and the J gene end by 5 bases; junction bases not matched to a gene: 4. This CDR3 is CASSPDRVNEKLFF. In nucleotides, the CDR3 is TGCGCCAGCAGCCCGGACAGGGTAAATGAAAAACTGTTTTTT.

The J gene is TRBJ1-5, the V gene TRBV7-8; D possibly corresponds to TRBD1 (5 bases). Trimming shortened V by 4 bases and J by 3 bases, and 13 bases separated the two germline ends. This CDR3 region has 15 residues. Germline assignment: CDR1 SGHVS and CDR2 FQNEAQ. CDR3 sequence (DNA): TGTGCCAGCAGCTGGACTGGGGGTGACAATCAGCCCCAGCATTTT. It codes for CASSWTGGDNQPQHF.

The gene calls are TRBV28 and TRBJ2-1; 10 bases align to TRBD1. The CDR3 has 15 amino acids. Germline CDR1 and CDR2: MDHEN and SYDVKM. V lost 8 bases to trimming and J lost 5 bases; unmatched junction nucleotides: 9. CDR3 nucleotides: TGTGCCAGCGGATCCGGGACAGGGGCTAACAATGAGCAGTTCTTC. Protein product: CASGSGTGANNEQFF.

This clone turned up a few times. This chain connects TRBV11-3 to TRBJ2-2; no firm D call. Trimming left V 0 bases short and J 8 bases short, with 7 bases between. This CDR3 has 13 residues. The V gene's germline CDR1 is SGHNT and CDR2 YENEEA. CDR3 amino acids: CASSLEGQGELFF. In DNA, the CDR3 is TGTGCCAGCAGCTTAGAAGGTCAGGGGGAGCTGTTTTTT.

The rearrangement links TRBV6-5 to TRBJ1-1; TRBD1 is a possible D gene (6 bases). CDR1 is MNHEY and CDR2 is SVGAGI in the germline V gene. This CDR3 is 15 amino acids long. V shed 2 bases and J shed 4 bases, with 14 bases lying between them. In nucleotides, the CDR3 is TGTGCCAGCAGTTACGTACCTAGGGGGGTCACTGAAGCTTTCTTT. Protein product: CASSYVPRGVTEAFF.

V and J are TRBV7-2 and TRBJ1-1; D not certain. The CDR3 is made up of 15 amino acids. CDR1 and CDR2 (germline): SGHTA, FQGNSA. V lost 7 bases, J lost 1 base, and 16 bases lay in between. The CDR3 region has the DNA TGTGCCAGCACCTCAACCGGTCAGTCGAACACTGAAGCTTTCTTT. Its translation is CASTSTGQSNTEAFF.

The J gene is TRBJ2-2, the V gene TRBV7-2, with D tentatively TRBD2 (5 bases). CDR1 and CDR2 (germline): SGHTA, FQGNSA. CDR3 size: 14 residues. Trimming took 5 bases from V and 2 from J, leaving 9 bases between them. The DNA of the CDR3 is TGTGCCAGCAGCGATGGACTTAACACCGGGGAGCTGTTTTTT. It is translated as CASSDGLNTGELFF.

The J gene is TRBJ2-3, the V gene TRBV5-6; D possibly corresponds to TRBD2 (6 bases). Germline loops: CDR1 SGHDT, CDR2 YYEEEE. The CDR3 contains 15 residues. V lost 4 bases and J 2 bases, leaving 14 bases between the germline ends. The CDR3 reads CASSTRGGNTDTQYF. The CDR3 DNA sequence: TGTGCCAGCAGCACCCGAGGAGGGAACACAGATACGCAGTATTTT.

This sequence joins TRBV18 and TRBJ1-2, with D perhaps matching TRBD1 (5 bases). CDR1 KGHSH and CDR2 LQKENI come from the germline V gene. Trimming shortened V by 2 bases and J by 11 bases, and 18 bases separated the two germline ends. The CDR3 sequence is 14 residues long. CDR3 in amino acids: CASSPLRTGPAYTF. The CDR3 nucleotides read TGTGCCAGCTCACCATTACGTACAGGTCCAGCTTACACCTTC. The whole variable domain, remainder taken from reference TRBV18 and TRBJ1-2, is NAGVMQNPRHLVRRRGQEARLRCSPMKGHSHVYWYRQLPEEGLKFMVYLQKENIIDESGMPKERFSAEFPKEGPSILRIQQVVRGDSAAYFCASSPLRTGPAYTFGSGTRLTVV.

The CDR3, as DNA: TGTGCCAGCAGTTTAAGGTGGGGGATAGGCCCGGAAGGGACCCAGTACTTC. This codes for CASSLRWGIGPEGTQYF. This sequence joins TRBV13 and TRBJ2-5; D is perhaps TRBD1 or TRBD2 (5 bases each). Germline values: CDR1 PRHDT, CDR2 FYEKMQ (reference sequence). The germline V and J ends were trimmed by 6 bases and 7 bases, with 27 bases remaining between them. This CDR3 is built from 17 residues.

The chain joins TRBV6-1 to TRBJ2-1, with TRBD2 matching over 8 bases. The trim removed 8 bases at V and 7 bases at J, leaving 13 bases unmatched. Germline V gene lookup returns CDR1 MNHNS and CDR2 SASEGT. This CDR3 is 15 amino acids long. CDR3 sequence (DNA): TGTGCCAGCCCCATTAGTCCGGCGGGGGGTAATGAGCAGTTCTTC. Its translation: CASPISPAGGNEQFF.

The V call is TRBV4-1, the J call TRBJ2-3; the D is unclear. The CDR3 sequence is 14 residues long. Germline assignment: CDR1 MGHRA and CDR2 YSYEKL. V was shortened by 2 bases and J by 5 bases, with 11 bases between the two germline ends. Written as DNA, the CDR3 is TGCGCCAGCAGCCAAAGCGTGGGCGGAGATACGCAGTATTTT. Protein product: CASSQSVGGDTQYF.

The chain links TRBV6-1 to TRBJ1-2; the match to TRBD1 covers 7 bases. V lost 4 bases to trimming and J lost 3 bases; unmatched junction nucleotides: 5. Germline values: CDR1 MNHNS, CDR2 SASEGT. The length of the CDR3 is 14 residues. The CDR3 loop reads CASSGQGNYYGYTF. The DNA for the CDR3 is TGTGCCAGCAGTGGACAGGGAAATTACTATGGCTACACCTTC.